This T cell receptor (beta chain) emerged from a study of immune characterization of retroperitoneal liposarcoma. V lost 5 bases to trimming and J lost 4 bases; unmatched junction nucleotides: 6. The length of the CDR3 is 14 residues. Germline V gene data show CDR1 as SGHVS and CDR2 as FNYEAQ. In TCRdb, the PCR reads were re-called with MiXCR into one record per CDR3 protein. This sample has around 3,000 distinct CDR3 sequences; 27% occur once, and the top ten carry around 15%. The receptor's source is a female donor with retroperitoneal liposarcoma. V gene TRBV7-6 combines with J gene TRBJ2-5; 8 bases align to TRBD2. Sequenced material: tumor tissue. The CDR3 is CASSLPGGGETQYF. The DNA for the CDR3 is TGTGCCAGCAGCCTACCGGGGGGGGGAGAGACCCAGTACTTC.